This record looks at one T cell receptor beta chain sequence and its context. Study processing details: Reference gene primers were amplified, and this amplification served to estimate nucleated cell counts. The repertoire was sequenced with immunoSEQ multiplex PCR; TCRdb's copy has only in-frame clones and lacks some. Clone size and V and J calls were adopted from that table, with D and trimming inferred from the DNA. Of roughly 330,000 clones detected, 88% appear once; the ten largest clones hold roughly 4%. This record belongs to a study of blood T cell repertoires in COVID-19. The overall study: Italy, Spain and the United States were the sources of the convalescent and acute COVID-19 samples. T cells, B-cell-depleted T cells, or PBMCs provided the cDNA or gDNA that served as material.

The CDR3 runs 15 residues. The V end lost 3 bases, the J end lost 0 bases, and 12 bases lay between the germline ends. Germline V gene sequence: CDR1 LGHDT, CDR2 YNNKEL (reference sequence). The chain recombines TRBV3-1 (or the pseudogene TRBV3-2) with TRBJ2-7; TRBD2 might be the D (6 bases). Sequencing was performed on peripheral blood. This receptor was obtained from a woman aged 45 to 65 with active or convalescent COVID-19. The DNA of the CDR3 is TGTGCCAGCAGCCATGGGACTGCCAGCTCCTACGAGCAGTACTTC. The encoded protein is CASSHGTASSYEQYF.